This T cell receptor beta chain derives from a study of blood T cell repertoires in COVID-19. Trimming took off 4 bases at V and 4 bases at J, with 11 bases between the two ends. CDR3 length: 14 residues. Germline-derived CDR1 and CDR2 are LNHDA and SQIVND (reference sequence). TCRdb's table, derived via immunoSEQ multiplex PCR, lists solely in-frame clones and lacks some. The data contain about 36,000 clones, around four fifths of them singletons. This chain uses TRBV19 with TRBJ1-5, with D perhaps TRBD1 (6 bases). The sample comprised peripheral blood. The source of this sequence is a human donor in a cohort sampled during active or convalescent COVID-19. The donor label of this sample is uncertain. The CDR3, as DNA: TGTGCCAGTAGTACAAGACAGGTAAATCAGCCCCAGCATTTT. This codes for CASSTRQVNQPQHF.